This T cell receptor beta chain appears in the sequencing data of a study of T-cell reconstitution after alpha-beta-depleted transplantation in children. Construction of the TCRbeta library involved unique molecular identifiers. MiXCR was run by TCRdb on the PCR reads, yielding one entry per CDR3 protein. The sample consists of a few hundred thousand distinct CDR3 sequences, about a tenth of them appearing once. Sample: PBMCs from the stem cell graft donor, taken from the stem cell graft. This receptor was obtained from a human donor who donated a stem cell graft to a child with acute lymphoblastic leukemia.

CDR3 sequence reads: CASRAGDSDTQYF. The CDR3 DNA follows: TGTGCCTCCAGAGCGGGAGACTCAGATACGCAGTATTTT. The rearrangement joins TRBV10-3 to TRBJ2-3; 8 bases map to TRBD2. V gave up 11 bases and J gave up 4 bases; unmatched junction bases: 8. CDR3 length: 13 residues. Germline V gene sequence: CDR1 ENHRY, CDR2 SYGVKD.